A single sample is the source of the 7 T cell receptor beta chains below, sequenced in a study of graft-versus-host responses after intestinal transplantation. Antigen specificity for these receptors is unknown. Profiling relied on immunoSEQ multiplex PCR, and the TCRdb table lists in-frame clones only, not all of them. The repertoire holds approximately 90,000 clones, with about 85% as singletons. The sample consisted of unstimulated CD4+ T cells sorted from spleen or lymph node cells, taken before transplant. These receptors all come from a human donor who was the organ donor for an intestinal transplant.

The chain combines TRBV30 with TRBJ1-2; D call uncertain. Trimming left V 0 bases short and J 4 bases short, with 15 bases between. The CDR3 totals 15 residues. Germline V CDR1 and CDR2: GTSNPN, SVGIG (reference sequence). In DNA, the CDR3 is TGTGCCTGGAGTGTACTTTGGCAGAGCGCCTATGGCTACACCTTC. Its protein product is CAWSVLWQSAYGYTF. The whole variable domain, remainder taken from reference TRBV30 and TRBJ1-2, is SQTIHQWPATLVQPVGSPLSLECTVEGTSNPNLYWYRQAAGRGLQLLFYSVGIGQISSEVPQNLSASRPQDRQFILSSKKLLLSDSGFYLCAWSVLWQSAYGYTFGSGTRLTVV.

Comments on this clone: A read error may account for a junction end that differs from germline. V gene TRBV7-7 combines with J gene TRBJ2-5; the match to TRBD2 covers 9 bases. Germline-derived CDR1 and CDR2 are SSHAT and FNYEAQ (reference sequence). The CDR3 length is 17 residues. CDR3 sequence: CASSSGPLSGGQETQYF. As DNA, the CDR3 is TGTGCTAGCAGCTCAGGGCCTCTTAGCGGGGGCCAAGAGACCCAGTACTTC.

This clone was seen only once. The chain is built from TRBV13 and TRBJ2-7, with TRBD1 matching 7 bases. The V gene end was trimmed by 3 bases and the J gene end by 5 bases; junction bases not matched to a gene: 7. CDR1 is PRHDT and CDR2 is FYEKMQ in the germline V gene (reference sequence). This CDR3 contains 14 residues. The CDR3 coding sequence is TGTGCCAGCAGCTTTGACAGGGTAACCCACGAGCAGTACTTC. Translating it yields CASSFDRVTHEQYF.

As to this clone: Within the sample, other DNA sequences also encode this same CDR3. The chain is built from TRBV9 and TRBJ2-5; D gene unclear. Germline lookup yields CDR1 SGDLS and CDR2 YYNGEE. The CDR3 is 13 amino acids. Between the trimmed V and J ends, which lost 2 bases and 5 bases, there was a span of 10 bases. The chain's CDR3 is CASSVGSRETQYF. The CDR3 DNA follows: TGTGCCAGCAGCGTCGGGTCTAGGGAGACCCAGTACTTC.

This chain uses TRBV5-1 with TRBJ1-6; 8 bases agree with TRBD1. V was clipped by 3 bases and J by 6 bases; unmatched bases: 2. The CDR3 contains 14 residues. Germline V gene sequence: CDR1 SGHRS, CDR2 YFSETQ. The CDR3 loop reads CASSWDRPNSPLHF. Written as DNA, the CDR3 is TGCGCCAGCAGCTGGGACAGGCCTAATTCACCCCTCCACTTT.

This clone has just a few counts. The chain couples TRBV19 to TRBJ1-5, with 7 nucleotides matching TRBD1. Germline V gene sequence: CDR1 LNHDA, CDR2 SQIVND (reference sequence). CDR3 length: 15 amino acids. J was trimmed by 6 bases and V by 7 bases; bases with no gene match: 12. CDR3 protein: CASKEGQGGFQPQHF. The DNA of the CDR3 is TGTGCCAGTAAAGAGGGCCAAGGGGGCTTTCAGCCCCAGCATTTT.

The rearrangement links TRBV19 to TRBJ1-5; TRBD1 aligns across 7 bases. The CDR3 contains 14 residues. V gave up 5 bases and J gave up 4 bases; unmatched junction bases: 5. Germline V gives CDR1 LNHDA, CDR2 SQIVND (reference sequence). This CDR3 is CASSLTGWNQPQHF. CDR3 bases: TGTGCCAGTAGTTTGACAGGGTGGAATCAGCCCCAGCATTTT.